The rows below give T cell receptor beta chains drawn from one sample of a study of blood T cell repertoires in COVID-19. The protocol was immunoSEQ multiplex PCR, while the TCRdb copy is restricted to in-frame clones and leaves out a portion. The table has approximately 150,000 clones, 85% seen once; the top ten hold 6.2%. Sequenced sample: PBMCs or T cells enriched from blood (not recorded which). The receptors here all came from a woman between 35 and 50 years old who had recovered from COVID-19. CDR3s include the opening cysteine and the closing phenylalanine or tryptophan. The D gene is left open where the match is weak.

v_call,j_call,d_call,cdr3_length,cdr3_aa
TRBV4-1,TRBJ2-1,TRBD2,17,CASSHPPGLAGENEQFF
TRBV5-4,TRBJ1-2,TRBD1,16,CASSLAQGASNYGYTF
TRBV11-3,TRBJ2-1,NA,13,CASSLLAHNEQFF
TRBV19,TRBJ1-1,TRBD1,15,CASKDREGSGTEAFF
TRBV7-8,TRBJ2-7,TRBD1,14,CASIPDRASYEQYF
TRBV19,TRBJ1-5,NA,14,CASTRQLSNQPQHF
TRBV5-1,TRBJ1-6,TRBD1,15,CASSLVPQGGSPLHF
TRBV15,TRBJ2-5,NA,13,CATGQNRGETQYF
TRBV9,TRBJ1-5,NA,13,CASSVEGGQPQHF
TRBV5-1,TRBJ2-5,TRBD2,14,CASSLAGRQETQYF
TRBV13,TRBJ2-7,NA,13,CATTRFKIYEQYF
TRBV4-2,TRBJ2-5,NA,15,CASSQGPQTGETQYF
TRBV4-1,TRBJ2-7,TRBD2,14,CASSPTSGAYEQYF
TRBV3-1/TRBV3-2,TRBJ1-5,NA,14,CASSHDGQNQPQHF
TRBV11-2,TRBJ1-2,NA,13,CASSLDPSYGYTF